This T cell receptor beta chain emerged from a study of T and B cells in COVID-19 patients. BIOMED2 TRB-A/B primer pools were used in multiplex TRB PCR. TCRdb recomputed calls from the multiplex PCR reads with MiXCR, one row per CDR3 protein. The table lists fewer than 15,000 distinct CDR3 sequences, about 30% of them singletons. The CDR3 is 15 amino acids. The V segment lost 5 bases and the J segment 6 bases; nucleotides outside the gene matches: 13. Blood genomic DNA input for TRB amplification was 250-500 ng. V usage is TRBV12-3 or TRBV12-4 and J usage is TRBJ2-7; 7 nucleotides match TRBD1. Sequencing was carried out using blood. The TCR comes from a human donor who had recovered from COVID-19. CDR3 sequence reads: CASSPNQQGLGEQYF. CDR3 bases: TGTGCCAGCAGTCCCAATCAACAGGGGTTAGGCGAGCAGTACTTC.